What follows are 8 T cell receptor beta chains derived from one specimen sequenced in a study of blood T cell repertoires in COVID-19. Clones were read by immunoSEQ multiplex PCR, and TCRdb kept only the in-frame ones, dropping some. The table lists over 200,000 clones, 85% to 90% of them singletons, with less than 3% in the top ten. The specimen sequenced was peripheral blood. These receptors all come from a man aged 25 to 40 with COVID-19, enrolled during active disease.

V is TRBV6-2 or TRBV6-3 and J is TRBJ1-5, with a possible D match to TRBD1 (6 bases). Germline CDR1 is MNHEY and CDR2 is SVGEGT. This CDR3 comprises 15 residues. The germline V and J ends were trimmed by 1 base and 1 base, with 8 bases remaining between them. The CDR3: CASSYWGGSNQPQHF. CDR3 nucleotides: TGTGCCAGCAGTTACTGGGGGGGCAGCAATCAGCCCCAGCATTTT.

The chain combines TRBV7-2 with TRBJ1-5; TRBD1 matches at 8 bases. CDR3 length: 16 residues. V lost 4 bases, J lost 0 bases, and 5 bases stayed unmatched. Germline V gene sequence: CDR1 SGHTA, CDR2 FQGNSA. The CDR3 is CASSSTGVLSNQPQHF. CDR3 coding DNA: TGTGCCAGCAGCTCGACAGGGGTACTTAGCAATCAGCCCCAGCATTTT. Based on the CDR3 plus reference TRBV7-2 and TRBJ1-5, the full variable domain is GAGVSQSPSNKVTEKGKDVELRCDPISGHTALYWYRQSLGQGLEFLIYFQGNSAPDKSGLPSDRFSAERTGGSVSTLTIQRTQQEDSAVYLCASSSTGVLSNQPQHFGDGTRLSIL.

For this clone: The same CDR3 also results from other DNA sequences found in this sample. The V and J genes are TRBV27 and TRBJ1-1; D remains unclear. V gave up 8 bases and J gave up 4 bases, with 14 bases separating them. The CDR3 is made up of 13 amino acids. Germline CDR1 reads MNHEY; CDR2 reads SMNVEV (reference sequence). The DNA for the CDR3 is TGTGCCAGCGTACCCCTACGAGGCACTGAAGCTTTCTTT. Protein product: CASVPLRGTEAFF.

J is TRBJ2-7 and V is TRBV28, with a weak D call TRBD1 (5 bases). This CDR3 is built from 13 residues. The germline gives CDR1 MDHEN, CDR2 SYDVKM. Trimming removed 5 bases at V and 2 bases at J, with 10 bases between. CDR3 residues: CASSGDSTYEQYF. In DNA form, the CDR3 reads TGTGCCAGCAGTGGAGACAGTACCTACGAGCAGTACTTC.

In regard to this clone: Other nucleotide sequences in the sample specify the same CDR3. The V and J genes are TRBV2 and TRBJ1-1; D is unclear. The CDR3 length is 13 residues. Trimming removed 4 bases at V and 2 bases at J, with 8 bases between. Germline V gene lookup returns CDR1 SNHLY and CDR2 FYNNEI. The CDR3 DNA reads TGTGCCAGCAGTGTCAGAGGCAACACTGAAGCTTTCTTT. It encodes CASSVRGNTEAFF.

The chain is built from TRBV21-1 and TRBJ2-3; the listed D gene, TRBD2, was not tested against the DNA. TRBV21-1 is a pseudogene. The CDR3 has 14 amino acids. The CDR3 DNA reads TGTGCCAGCAGCAAAGGTCTAGCGGGAGGACCGCAGTATTTT. Its protein is CASSKGLAGGPQYF.

V gene TRBV5-1 combines with J gene TRBJ1-2, with 10 bases that match TRBD1. The V segment lost 0 bases and the J segment 6 bases; nucleotides outside the gene matches: 8. Germline lookup yields CDR1 SGHRS and CDR2 YFSETQ. This CDR3 region has 16 residues. In nucleotides, the CDR3 is TGCGCCAGCAGCTTGGGACAGGGGGCCGTCTTAAATGGCTACACCTTC. As protein: CASSLGQGAVLNGYTF.

The table lists this clone with a few counts. The rearrangement links TRBV10-3 to TRBJ1-2; 8 nucleotides match TRBD1. Per germline, CDR1 ENHRY and CDR2 SYGVKD. The junction had 6 bases not matched to a gene; V was cut back by 7 bases and J by 2 bases. The CDR3 covers 14 residues. CDR3 sequence reads: CAINAGGRNYGYTF. Here the CDR3 DNA reads TGTGCCATCAACGCAGGGGGCCGGAACTATGGCTACACCTTC.